This TCR beta chain originates from a study of T cells after yellow fever vaccination. Study-wide results and caveats: Researchers report a weaker secondary response that nonetheless peaked faster, day 5 versus 15. Most primary-vaccination clones recurred post-booster (nearly 98% CD4, around 88% CD8).

CDR1 and CDR2 (germline): LGHDT, YNNKEL (reference sequence). This CDR3 has 17 amino acids. V dropped 0 bases and J dropped 0 bases, with 15 bases sitting between them. On this clonotype itself: Its target is not known.

TCRdb fed the 5' RACE reads into MiXCR, producing one record per CDR3 protein. The data hold about 630,000 distinct CDR3 sequences, with more than 9% observed a single time. The TCR sequence derives from a man aged 25 to 40 who received the YFV17D yellow fever vaccine. The sample in question was PBMCs, obtained on the day of the yellow fever booster vaccination. The chain carries TRBV3-1 and TRBJ2-7; no reliable D call. CDR3 residues: CASSQEGYAPSSYEQYF. The CDR3, as DNA: TGTGCCAGCAGCCAAGAAGGCTACGCGCCCAGCTCCTACGAGCAGTACTTC.